The 16 T cell receptor beta chains given below trace back to one sample, sequenced in a study of T cell responses to AZD1222 COVID-19 vaccine. Sequenced by immunoSEQ multiplex PCR; TCRdb stores in-frame clones only, minus some. The table shows some 150,000 clones, with 90% to 95% occurring only once. This specimen was peripheral blood, taken on day 0 of AZD1222 vaccination. These receptors all come from an adult in good health.

The chain links TRBV12-3 or TRBV12-4 to TRBJ1-2, with 7 bases matching TRBD1. J gave up 8 bases and V 7 bases, and 10 bases lay outside the gene matches. The CDR3 extends over 13 amino acids. CDR3 in amino acids: CASISGTEEGYTF. DNA for the CDR3: TGTGCCAGCATCTCCGGGACAGAAGAGGGCTACACCTTC.

Concerning this clone itself: The sample holds other DNA sequences that translate to the same CDR3. The chain has TRBV9 and TRBJ1-5; D gene ambiguous. Germline V gene sequence: CDR1 SGDLS, CDR2 YYNGEE. The CDR3 is 15 amino acids. The germline V and J ends were trimmed by 0 bases and 0 bases, with 7 bases remaining between them. The CDR3 nucleotides are TGTGCCAGCAGCGTAGATGGATATAGCAATCAGCCCCAGCATTTT. Amino acid sequence: CASSVDGYSNQPQHF.

The chain employs TRBV27 and TRBJ2-3; D possibly matches TRBD1 or TRBD2 (5 bases each). The germline gives CDR1 MNHEY, CDR2 SMNVEV (reference sequence). The CDR3 has 14 amino acids. Trimming stripped 7 bases from V and 4 bases from J, with 15 bases between. The CDR3 is CASKYRGVADTQYF. For the CDR3, the DNA is TGTGCCAGCAAGTATAGGGGAGTTGCAGATACGCAGTATTTT.

The gene calls are TRBV28 and TRBJ1-5; D not resolved. In germline, CDR1 is MDHEN, CDR2 SYDVKM. Trimming left V 3 bases short and J 3 bases short, with 12 bases between. The CDR3 runs 15 residues. The CDR3 bases are TGTGCCAGCAGTTTGTCAGGCAGCCACAATCAGCCCCAGCATTTT. It specifies CASSLSGSHNQPQHF. The whole variable domain, filled in from reference TRBV28 and TRBJ1-5, reads DVKVTQSSRYLVKRTGEKVFLECVQDMDHENMFWYRQDPGLGLRLIYFSYDVKMKEKGDIPEGYSVSREKKERFSLILESASTNQTSMYLCASSLSGSHNQPQHFGDGTRLSIL.

V gene TRBV13 combines with J gene TRBJ1-1; TRBD1 is a possible D gene (5 bases). Germline V gene data show CDR1 as PRHDT and CDR2 as FYEKMQ (reference sequence). Trimming left V 5 bases short and J 6 bases short, with 13 bases between. CDR3 length equals 13 residues. CDR3 protein: CASSKDRGAEAFF. CDR3 bases: TGTGCCAGCAGCAAAGATAGGGGCGCTGAAGCTTTCTTT. The complete variable domain, with remaining parts taken from reference TRBV13 and TRBJ1-1, reads AAGVIQSPRHLIKEKRETATLKCYPIPRHDTVYWYQQGPGQDPQFLISFYEKMQSDKGSIPDRFSAQQFSDYHSELNMSSLELGDSALYFCASSKDRGAEAFFGQGTRLTVV.

This sequence joins TRBV18 and TRBJ1-1; D is unclear. V lost 2 bases and J lost 7, with 14 bases in between. Germline CDR1 is KGHSH and CDR2 is LQKENI. The CDR3 spans 14 residues. In DNA form, the CDR3 reads TGTGCCAGCTCACCATCGGGATCCGCGAATGAAGCTTTCTTT. Encoded protein: CASSPSGSANEAFF.

The V and J genes are TRBV12-5 and TRBJ2-3; 10 bases line up with TRBD2. The CDR3 has 15 residues. The germline gives CDR1 LGHNT, CDR2 FRNRAP. Trimming at V came to 6 bases and at J to 6 bases, leaving 9 bases not matched to a gene. CDR3 protein: CASGPSSGGMDTQYF. As DNA, the CDR3 is TGTGCTAGTGGCCCCTCTAGCGGGGGCATGGATACGCAGTATTTT.

The V and J genes are TRBV6-6 and TRBJ1-6; D remains unclear. Deletions cut 4 bases from V and 3 bases from J, with 4 bases between. The CDR3 is made up of 13 amino acids. Germline V gene sequence: CDR1 MNHNY, CDR2 SVGAGI (reference sequence). The chain's CDR3 is CASSSRYNSPLHF. The CDR3 DNA reads as TGTGCCAGCAGTTCCCGCTATAATTCACCCCTCCACTTT.

This clone has just one count. The chain is built from TRBV7-2 and TRBJ1-5, with D perhaps TRBD1 (6 bases). The V and J ends lost 3 bases and 7 bases respectively, with 16 bases between them. Germline V gene lookup returns CDR1 SGHTA and CDR2 FQGNSA. This CDR3 has 15 amino acids. In DNA, the CDR3 is TGTGCCAGCAGCTTTTATCCACAGGGCAGGCAGCCCCAGCATTTT. Translating gives CASSFYPQGRQPQHF.

The chain combines TRBV7-9 with TRBJ2-3, with 12 bases that match TRBD2. V shed 2 bases, J shed 2 bases, and the junction held 2 bases outside the gene matches. Germline values: CDR1 SEHNR, CDR2 FQNEAQ (reference sequence). The CDR3 consists of 16 residues. The CDR3 nucleotides read TGTGCCAGCAGCTTACTAGCGGGGGGGTTCACAGATACGCAGTATTTT. Protein sequence: CASSLLAGGFTDTQYF. The full variable domain, rest sourced from reference TRBV7-9 and TRBJ2-3, is DTGVSQNPRHKITKRGQNVTFRCDPISEHNRLYWYRQTLGQGPEFLTYFQNEAQLEKSRLLSDRFSAERPKGSFSTLEIQRTEQGDSAMYLCASSLLAGGFTDTQYFGPGTRLTVL.

The genes are TRBV24-1 and TRBJ1-4; D not certain. V lost 1 base and J lost 7, with 15 bases in between. The length of the CDR3 is 16 residues. Germline CDR1 and CDR2: KGHDR and SFDVKD. The CDR3 nucleotides read TGTGCCACCAGTGATTTTAGGCAAGCGGGGAGTGAAAAACTGTTTTTT. Its protein product is CATSDFRQAGSEKLFF.

The chain is built from TRBV6-5 and TRBJ2-5, with 7 bases fitting TRBD1. The trim removed 7 bases at V and 0 bases at J, leaving 5 bases unmatched. CDR1 is MNHEY and CDR2 is SVGAGI in the germline V gene. CDR3 length: 14 residues. The CDR3 loop is CASTQGQYQETQYF. CDR3 sequence (DNA): TGTGCCAGCACCCAGGGACAGTACCAAGAGACCCAGTACTTC.

V gene TRBV6-1 combines with J gene TRBJ2-6; D gene unclear. This CDR3 has 14 residues. Germline V gene sequence: CDR1 MNHNS, CDR2 SASEGT. V was shortened by 0 bases and J by 4 bases, with 4 bases between the two germline ends. The CDR3 is CASSEAMGANVLTF. The CDR3 DNA follows: TGTGCCAGCAGTGAAGCCATGGGGGCCAACGTCCTGACTTTC.

This chain joins TRBV6-4 and TRBJ2-3, with 10 bases lining up with TRBD2. This CDR3 spans 15 amino acids. J gave up 0 bases and V 3 bases, and 0 bases lay outside the gene matches. Germline assignment: CDR1 MRHNA and CDR2 SNTAGT. This CDR3 reads CASSELAGSTDTQYF. CDR3 coding DNA: TGTGCCAGCAGTGAACTAGCGGGAAGCACAGATACGCAGTATTTT.

CDR3 nucleotide sequence: TGTGCCAGCAGCCAAACAGGAAATGGCTACACCTTC. This translates into CASSQTGNGYTF. The V gene is TRBV9, the J gene TRBJ1-2; D perhaps matches TRBD1 (5 bases). The ends were cut back, 4 bases at V and 6 bases at J, with 10 bases in the middle. Germline V gene data show CDR1 as SGDLS and CDR2 as YYNGEE. The length of the CDR3 is 12 residues.

The chain has TRBV4-2 and TRBJ1-2; no definite D call. Germline V lookup: CDR1 LGHNA, CDR2 YNFKEQ. The CDR3 is 15 amino acids. Between the trimmed V and J ends, which lost 4 bases and 5 bases, there was a span of 17 bases. The CDR3 DNA reads TGTGCCAGCAGCCCAAGACTGGGAGAGGGATATGGCTACACCTTC. It codes for CASSPRLGEGYGYTF.